These 29 T cell receptor beta chains were sequenced from one sample in a study of cytomegalovirus exposure and HLA in healthy donors (dated 2017 in TCRdb). The protocol used for the library was the immunoSEQ multiplex PCR assay. For the multiplex PCR, a mixture combining 60 forward primers for TCR Vbeta segments and 13 reverse primers for TCR Jbeta segments was used. This is the immuneACCESS table as TCRdb keeps it, with only in-frame sequences that have V and J called. A part of the clones is gone; compared with another copy, unresolved V genes explain less than half, and the rest is unexplained. Within this sample are tens of thousands of clones, with approximately 86% of them counted one time only. The ten largest account for roughly 8.3% of the sample. The sequencing input was PBMCs. These receptors were obtained from a man aged 25 to 45 in good health and CMV-seropositive.

The gene calls are TRBV6-5 and TRBJ2-3; weak D call: TRBD2 (5 bases). V was clipped by 3 bases and J by 5 bases, with 12 bases between them. The germline gives CDR1 MNHEY, CDR2 SVGAGI. The CDR3 has 14 amino acids. The CDR3 coding sequence is TGTGCCAGCAGTTATCGGGGAAAAGGAGATACGCAGTATTTT. Its translation: CASSYRGKGDTQYF.

V gene TRBV15 combines with J gene TRBJ1-1; 7 nucleotides align to TRBD1. Germline CDR1 LNHNV, CDR2 YYDKDF (reference sequence). V lost 1 base and J lost 2; bases outside the gene matches: 7. This CDR3 region has 16 residues. The CDR3 coding sequence is TGTGCCACCAGCAGAGGAAGGGGGCGGTTAAACACTGAAGCTTTCTTT. Protein product: CATSRGRGRLNTEAFF.

The chain combines TRBV28 with TRBJ2-4; 8 bases line up with TRBD2. CDR3 length: 15 residues. The germline V gene encodes CDR1 MDHEN and CDR2 SYDVKM. With 4 bases clipped from V and 0 bases from J, the junction kept 2 bases outside the gene matches. CDR3 bases: TGTGCCAGCAGTTCGGGGGGGCTAGCCAAAAACATTCAGTACTTC. It is translated as CASSSGGLAKNIQYF.

J is TRBJ1-2 and V is TRBV9; TRBD1 might be the D (6 bases). Trimming removed 4 bases at V and 8 bases at J, with 12 bases between. CDR3 size: 12 residues. Germline V CDR1 and CDR2: SGDLS, YYNGEE. The CDR3 nucleotides are TGTGCCAGCAGCCCAGGGGTGGGCGGCTACACCTTC. This encodes CASSPGVGGYTF.

This clone is a singleton in its sample. This CDR3 reads CASSLDRGGDTQYF. CDR3 bases: TGCGCCAGCAGCTTGGACAGGGGTGGAGATACGCAGTATTTT. The rearrangement uses TRBV5-1 and TRBJ2-3; 7 bases line up with TRBD1. After removal of 0 bases from V and 5 bases from J, the junction contained 3 bases not matched to a gene. From germline, CDR1 is SGHRS and CDR2 YFSETQ. This CDR3 has 14 residues.

This clone occurred once. This chain uses TRBV4-1 with TRBJ1-3, with 9 positions matching TRBD1. V was clipped by 3 bases and J by 3 bases; unmatched bases: 9. The CDR3 totals 17 residues. Germline V lookup: CDR1 MGHRA, CDR2 YSYEKL. CDR3 amino acids: CASSHGEQGALGNTIYF. CDR3 DNA sequence: TGCGCCAGCAGCCATGGAGAACAGGGGGCGCTTGGAAACACCATATATTTT.

This chain uses TRBV6-1 with TRBJ2-1, with D tentatively TRBD2 (6 bases). The V gene's germline CDR1 is MNHNS and CDR2 SASEGT. The CDR3 contains 16 residues. Trimming shortened V by 4 bases and J by 0 bases, and 13 bases separated the two germline ends. CDR3: CASSGAAGRSYNEQFF. The DNA for the CDR3 is TGTGCCAGCAGTGGCGCAGCGGGCCGCTCCTACAATGAGCAGTTCTTC.

The CDR3 nucleotides are TGTGCCAGCAGCCTCCAATTGGAGCAGCCCCAGCATTTT. Amino acids: CASSLQLEQPQHF. This chain uses TRBV11-2 with TRBJ1-5, with no clear D. The CDR3 totals 13 residues. Germline CDR1 is SGHAT and CDR2 is FQNNGV. The germline V and J ends were trimmed by 5 bases and 7 bases, with 12 bases remaining between them.

J is TRBJ2-3 and V is TRBV5-1; D unresolved. The germline V and J ends were trimmed by 1 base and 0 bases, with 9 bases remaining between them. The germline gives CDR1 SGHRS, CDR2 YFSETQ. The CDR3 has 15 amino acids. CDR3 bases: TGCGCCAGCAGCTTGAGCCGGCGGAGCACAGATACGCAGTATTTT. Protein product: CASSLSRRSTDTQYF.

The count of this clone is one. The chain links TRBV4-1 to TRBJ1-4; D remains ambiguous. Trimming cost V 4 bases and J 0 bases, with 9 bases left between them. Germline CDR1 is MGHRA and CDR2 is YSYEKL. This CDR3 comprises 15 residues. Written as DNA, the CDR3 is TGCGCCAGCAGCCCTTCAACTACAACTAATGAAAAACTGTTTTTT. Protein: CASSPSTTTNEKLFF.

The chain has TRBV7-2 and TRBJ1-1; tentatively, D is TRBD1 (5 bases). The CDR3 extends over 14 amino acids. Per germline, CDR1 SGHTA and CDR2 FQGNSA. Trimming stripped 6 bases from V and 5 bases from J, with 16 bases between. The CDR3 spells CASRQEQRKTEAFF. DNA for the CDR3: TGTGCCAGCAGACAGGAGCAAAGGAAGACTGAAGCTTTCTTT.

The chain carries TRBV28 and TRBJ2-7, with D unresolved. This CDR3 is built from 11 residues. V shed 5 bases and J shed 3 bases, with 5 bases lying between them. The germline V gene encodes CDR1 MDHEN and CDR2 SYDVKM. The CDR3 protein is CASSTSYEQYF. The CDR3 bases are TGTGCCAGCAGTACGAGCTACGAGCAGTACTTC.

The V gene is TRBV7-9, the J gene TRBJ2-7; TRBD1 matches 7 bases. Trimming removed 4 bases from V and 2 bases from J; junction bases left unmatched: 5. Germline loops: CDR1 SEHNR, CDR2 FQNEAQ (reference sequence). This CDR3 has 14 residues. The CDR3 loop reads CASSSRDSPYEQYF. The CDR3 region has the DNA TGTGCCAGCAGCTCCCGGGACAGTCCCTACGAGCAGTACTTC. The full variable domain, rest sourced from reference TRBV7-9 and TRBJ2-7, is DTGVSQNPRHKITKRGQNVTFRCDPISEHNRLYWYRQTLGQGPEFLTYFQNEAQLEKSRLLSDRFSAERPKGSFSTLEIQRTEQGDSAMYLCASSSRDSPYEQYFGPGTRLTVT.

Regarding this clone: The sample carries other DNA sequences with the same CDR3. V gene TRBV25-1 combines with J gene TRBJ2-1; D not resolved. CDR1 and CDR2 from the germline V gene are MGHDK and SYGVNS. This CDR3 is 13 amino acids long. With 3 bases removed from V and 4 bases from J, the gap between germline ends came to 7 bases. The CDR3 reads CASSDGQYNEQFF. Here the CDR3 DNA reads TGTGCCAGCAGTGATGGGCAGTACAATGAGCAGTTCTTC.

This clone appeared a few times. The genes are TRBV5-1 and TRBJ1-4, with D perhaps matching TRBD1 (5 bases). Trimming took 4 bases from V and 5 from J, leaving 15 bases between them. Germline lookup yields CDR1 SGHRS and CDR2 YFSETQ. The CDR3 length is 15 residues. DNA for the CDR3: TGCGCCAGCAGCCCAAGGGGCGTAGTCAATGAAAAACTGTTTTTT. Its protein is CASSPRGVVNEKLFF. The whole variable domain, filled in from reference TRBV5-1 and TRBJ1-4, reads KAGVTQTPRYLIKTRGQQVTLSCSPISGHRSVSWYQQTPGQGLQFLFEYFSETQRNKGNFPGRFSGRQFSNSRSEMNVSTLELGDSALYLCASSPRGVVNEKLFFGSGTQLSVL.

The CDR3 reads CASSFGTSGLIDTDTQYF. As DNA, the CDR3 is TGTGCCAGCAGTTTCGGCACTAGCGGCCTGATCGACACAGATACGCAGTATTTT. The chain recombines TRBV27 with TRBJ2-3; 8 nucleotides match TRBD2. Per germline, CDR1 MNHEY and CDR2 SMNVEV (reference sequence). CDR3 size: 18 residues. Germline trimming cut 3 bases from V and 2 bases from J; bases unmatched to any gene: 13.

The V call is TRBV29-1, the J call TRBJ1-1, with D possibly being TRBD1 (6 bases). CDR1 is SQVTM, CDR2 ANQGSEA, per germline. There are 14 residues in the CDR3. V shed 5 bases and J shed 0 bases, with 13 bases lying between them. The CDR3 here is CSVRNRAVNTEAFF. The CDR3 DNA follows: TGCAGCGTTAGAAACAGGGCGGTGAACACTGAAGCTTTCTTT.

The chain joins TRBV18 to TRBJ1-2; perhaps TRBD1 as D (5 bases). This CDR3 region has 14 residues. The V and J ends lost 3 bases and 4 bases respectively, with 12 bases between them. Germline V lookup: CDR1 KGHSH, CDR2 LQKENI. This CDR3 is CASSPEEGTYGYTF. CDR3 bases: TGTGCCAGCTCACCCGAGGAGGGGACCTATGGCTACACCTTC.

The V and J genes are TRBV29-1 and TRBJ1-3; TRBD1 matches 8 bases. CDR1 and CDR2 from the germline V gene are SQVTM and ANQGSEA. The ends lost 3 bases at V and 0 bases at J; junction bases unmatched: 4. CDR3 length equals 15 residues. CDR3 nucleotide sequence: TGCAGCGTTGACGACAGGGGCAGCTCTGGAAACACCATATATTTT. Its protein is CSVDDRGSSGNTIYF.

CDR3 protein: CASSAIGANYGYTF. The DNA for the CDR3 is TGTGCCAGTAGTGCCATCGGAGCCAACTATGGCTACACCTTC. The chain recombines TRBV19 with TRBJ1-2; D is uncertain. CDR1 is LNHDA and CDR2 is SQIVND in the germline V gene (reference sequence). The CDR3 length is 14 residues. V was shortened by 5 bases and J by 2 bases, with 12 bases between the two germline ends.

This chain joins TRBV10-3 and TRBJ2-2, with 8 bases fitting TRBD2. After removal of 8 bases from V and 2 bases from J, the junction contained 19 bases not matched to a gene. The CDR3 runs to 19 residues. Germline CDR1 ENHRY, CDR2 SYGVKD. In nucleotides, the CDR3 is TGTGCCATCCGCCCCGGGAGGGGATCGCCTTCGAATAACACCGGGGAGCTGTTTTTT. As protein: CAIRPGRGSPSNNTGELFF.

CDR3 amino acids: CASSLAPGIPNYEQYF. The CDR3 DNA follows: TGTGCCAGCAGCTTAGCGCCAGGGATCCCCAATTACGAGCAGTACTTC. This chain joins TRBV7-9 and TRBJ2-7; a weak D match, TRBD1 (5 bases). The CDR3 runs to 16 residues. V was cut by 0 bases and J by 4 bases, with 16 bases left in between. Germline-derived CDR1 and CDR2 are SEHNR and FQNEAQ (reference sequence).

The J gene is TRBJ1-5, the V gene TRBV4-1; possible D gene TRBD1, 6 bases. The germline gives CDR1 MGHRA, CDR2 YSYEKL. This CDR3 has 17 residues. V shed 0 bases and J shed 0 bases, with 12 bases lying between them. The CDR3 DNA reads TGCGCCAGCAGCCAAGAGGGTGGGGGCTATAGCAATCAGCCCCAGCATTTT. It is translated as CASSQEGGGYSNQPQHF.

The V call is TRBV18, the J call TRBJ2-7; tentatively, D is TRBD2 (6 bases). The CDR3 has 14 residues. Trimming cost V 3 bases and J 3 bases, with 12 bases left between them. Germline V lookup: CDR1 KGHSH, CDR2 LQKENI. CDR3: CASSPPSGYYEQYF. The CDR3 DNA reads TGTGCCAGCTCACCTCCCAGCGGGTACTACGAGCAGTACTTC.

The chain combines TRBV9 with TRBJ2-7, with D tentatively TRBD2 (5 bases). Germline assignment: CDR1 SGDLS and CDR2 YYNGEE. Trimming shortened V by 1 base and J by 7 bases, and 15 bases separated the two germline ends. The CDR3 covers 14 residues. The CDR3 protein is CASSVPSPTGEQYF. The CDR3, as DNA: TGTGCCAGCAGCGTACCCAGCCCGACGGGGGAGCAGTACTTC. Combining the CDR3 with reference TRBV9 and TRBJ2-7 gives the whole variable domain DSGVTQTPKHLITATGQRVTLRCSPRSGDLSVYWYQQSLDQGLQFLIQYYNGEERAKGNILERFSAQQFPDLHSELNLSSLELGDSALYFCASSVPSPTGEQYFGPGTRLTVT.

The gene calls are TRBV7-8 and TRBJ2-1, with D possibly matching TRBD1 (5 bases). The CDR3 has 12 residues. Germline lookup yields CDR1 SGHVS and CDR2 FQNEAQ. Trimming pared 5 bases from V and 11 bases from J, leaving 13 bases between. The CDR3 DNA reads as TGTGCCAGCAGCATACCTCAGGGCCAGCAGTTCTTC. Protein product: CASSIPQGQQFF.

The chain carries TRBV10-3 and TRBJ2-6; TRBD1 agrees at 11 bases. CDR1 and CDR2 from the germline V gene are ENHRY and SYGVKD. V trimming: 4 bases; J trimming: 4 bases; junction bases outside the gene matches: 3. The CDR3 spans 16 residues. The CDR3 DNA sequence: TGTGCCATCAGTGGGACAGGGGGCGCCGGGGCCAACGTCCTGACTTTC. Protein product: CAISGTGGAGANVLTF.

As for this clone: At one end the junction does not follow the germline gene, possibly because of a read error. This sequence joins TRBV7-9 and TRBJ2-1, with TRBD2 matching over 10 bases. The CDR3 covers 13 residues. CDR1 is SEHNR, CDR2 FQNEAQ, per germline (reference sequence). CDR3 amino acids: CASSASGRTIMLF. CDR3 bases: TGTGCCAGCAGCGCTAGCGGGAGAACTATTATGCTCTTC.

This sequence joins TRBV30 and TRBJ2-7; the D is unclear. Trimming took 1 base from V and 3 from J, leaving 7 bases between them. The CDR3 loop spans 12 amino acids. Germline CDR1 GTSNPN, CDR2 SVGIG (reference sequence). The CDR3 DNA sequence: TGTGCCTGGAGTGCACAGTTCTACGAGCAGTACTTC. This encodes CAWSAQFYEQYF.